These 12 T cell receptor gamma chains came from one sample sequenced in a study of gamma-delta chains in newborns, infants, children. TCRdb reanalysed the reads with CATT. The sample comprises about 2,500 gamma-chain clones, over 40% of which are singletons, and approximately 4.5% rests with the top ten. What was sequenced was blood. The receptors were sampled from a child who was a newborn, infant or young child, either healthy, febrile or measles-vaccinated (not recorded which).

Details on this clone: The identical CDR3 is also encoded by other nucleotide sequences in the sample. CDR3 in amino acids: CATWMGGVIYKKLF. The CDR3, as DNA: TGTGCCACCTGGATGGGGGGGGTAATCTATAAGAAACTCTTT. The chain links TRGV4 to TRGJ1 or TRGJ2. Since TCRdb gives no J gene, matching the DNA to germline was used here to assign it. Germline V CDR1 and CDR2: EGSTGY, YDSYTSSV. V lost 6 bases and J lost 7; bases outside the gene matches: 15. The CDR3 has 14 amino acids.

V usage is TRGV3 and J usage is TRGJP2. The J gene, not given by TCRdb, was assigned here from a germline match of the nucleotide sequence. This CDR3 spans 16 amino acids. V was pared by 1 base and J by 2 bases, with 7 bases of the junction left unmatched. CDR1 and CDR2 from the germline V gene are VTNTFY and YDVSTARD (reference sequence). The CDR3 sequence is CATWDRAGSSDWIKTF. The DNA for the CDR3 is TGTGCCACCTGGGACAGAGCGGGGAGTAGTGATTGGATCAAGACGTTT.

The chain links TRGV3 to TRGJ1 or TRGJ2. Because TCRdb records no J gene, it was assigned here through a match of the DNA to germline. With 0 bases clipped from V and 10 bases from J, the junction kept 6 bases outside the gene matches. CDR3 length: 12 amino acids. CDR1 is VTNTFY and CDR2 is YDVSTARD in the germline V gene (reference sequence). The CDR3 loop reads CATWDRQGKKLF. DNA for the CDR3: TGTGCCACCTGGGACAGGCAGGGAAAGAAACTCTTT.

This clone was detected a few times. The V gene is TRGV5, the J gene TRGJ1 or TRGJ2. The J gene, not given by TCRdb, was assigned here from a germline match of the nucleotide sequence. The CDR3 runs to 12 residues. Germline loops: CDR1 VINAFY, CDR2 YDVSNSKD. V was clipped by 1 base and J by 3 bases; unmatched bases: 0. Here the CDR3 reads CATWDSYYKKLF. For the CDR3, the DNA is TGTGCCACCTGGGACAGTTATTATAAGAAACTCTTT.

This chain connects TRGV3 to TRGJ1 or TRGJ2. TCRdb records no J gene; here it was assigned by comparing the DNA to germline. J gave up 0 bases and V 0 bases, and 5 bases lay outside the gene matches. The V gene's germline CDR1 is VTNTFY and CDR2 YDVSTARD (reference sequence). This CDR3 region has 15 residues. The CDR3 protein is CATWDRSSNYYKKLF. The CDR3 DNA sequence: TGTGCCACCTGGGACAGGTCCTCGAATTATTATAAGAAACTCTTT.

The chain has TRGV4 and TRGJ1 or TRGJ2. The J gene, missing from TCRdb, was assigned here through DNA to germline matching. Germline V CDR1 and CDR2: EGSTGY, YDSYTSSV. The CDR3 covers 13 residues. With V trimmed by 0 bases and J by 9 bases, 8 bases remained unmatched. The CDR3 region is CATWDGPSCKKLF. The DNA of the CDR3 is TGTGCCACCTGGGATGGGCCGAGTTGTAAGAAACTCTTT.

The chain uses TRGV3 and TRGJ1 or TRGJ2. The junction had 1 base not matched to a gene; V was cut back by 5 bases and J by 3 bases. The CDR3 totals 11 residues. Germline-derived CDR1 and CDR2 are VTNTFY and YDVSTARD (reference sequence). The CDR3 loop reads CATWAYYKKLF. CDR3 in DNA: TGTGCCACCTGGGCTTATTATAAGAAACTCTTT.

Comment on this clone: An end of the junction does not agree with germline; a read error may underlie this. This sequence joins TRGV9 and TRGJ1 or TRGJ2. TCRdb carries no J gene annotation; the J gene was assigned here by matching the DNA with germline. CDR3 size: 12 residues. Germline assignment: CDR1 GITISATS and CDR2 ISYDGTV (reference sequence). CDR3 protein: CALREEFPKKLF. The CDR3 DNA reads as TGTGCCTTGCGGGAGGAATTCCCTAAGAAACTCTTT.

Regarding this clone: The junction differs from germline at one of its ends, possibly a read error. Other DNA sequences in this sample translate to the same CDR3. The V and J genes are TRGV5 and TRGJ1 or TRGJ2. TCRdb gives no J gene; it was assigned here by matching the DNA to germline. From germline, CDR1 is VINAFY and CDR2 YDVSNSKD. The length of the CDR3 is 12 residues. CDR3: CATWDRLPKKLF. The CDR3 DNA reads TGTGCCACTTGGGACAGGTTACCTAAGAAACTCTTT.

This clone was observed a handful of times. The V call is TRGV9, the J call TRGJP. Because TCRdb records no J gene, it was assigned here through a match of the DNA to germline. The CDR3 is made up of 16 amino acids. J lost 3 bases, V lost 3 bases, and 2 bases had no gene match. CDR1 is GITISATS, CDR2 ISYDGTV, per germline (reference sequence). The CDR3 DNA is TGTGCCTTGTGGGAGCCGCAAGAGTTGGGCAAAAAAATCAAGGTATTT. Translated: CALWEPQELGKKIKVF.

In this sample, this clone turned up a few times. The rearrangement uses TRGV2 and TRGJ1 or TRGJ2. TCRdb gives no J gene; it was assigned here by matching the DNA to germline. CDR3 length: 14 amino acids. Germline CDR1 EGSNGY, CDR2 YDSYNSKV. The ends lost 0 bases at V and 2 bases at J; junction bases unmatched: 4. The CDR3 loop reads CATWDGPHYYKKLF. The DNA for the CDR3 is TGTGCCACCTGGGACGGGCCCCATTATTATAAGAAACTCTTT.

The V gene call reads TRGV3; no J gene was called. The CDR3 consists of 12 residues. The germline CDR1 and CDR2 sequences are VTNTFY and YDVSTARD (reference sequence). The CDR3 region has the DNA TGTGCCACCTGGGACAGTTGGGAGAGGGAACTCTTT. Translated, it gives CATWDSWERELF.